A single sample is the source of the 25 T cell receptor beta chains below, sequenced in a study of blood T cell repertoires in COVID-19. Assay used: immunoSEQ multiplex PCR; TCRdb lists only in-frame clones, some missing. The table records fewer than 200,000 clones, 80% to 90% of them present only once. Sequenced sample: peripheral blood. The receptors were sampled from a woman in her fifties or sixties who had recovered from COVID-19.

The chain joins TRBV10-3 to TRBJ2-5; D is uncertain. Trimming left V 4 bases short and J 4 bases short, with 10 bases between. In germline, CDR1 is ENHRY, CDR2 SYGVKD. CDR3 size: 13 residues. CDR3: CAISGGPGETQYF. CDR3 DNA sequence: TGTGCCATCAGTGGCGGCCCGGGAGAGACCCAGTACTTC.

The rearrangement joins TRBV5-1 to TRBJ2-7; possibly TRBD1 for D (5 bases). The CDR3 is made up of 14 amino acids. From germline, CDR1 is SGHRS and CDR2 YFSETQ. Deletions cut 0 bases from V and 6 bases from J, with 13 bases between. The CDR3 loop is CASSLDGRVSEQYF. In DNA form, the CDR3 reads TGCGCCAGCAGCTTGGATGGCAGGGTGTCCGAGCAGTACTTC.

This clone is a singleton in its sample. The chain links TRBV28 to TRBJ2-5; 7 bases are a match to TRBD1. Trimming at V came to 5 bases and at J to 9 bases, leaving 18 bases not matched to a gene. From germline, CDR1 is MDHEN and CDR2 SYDVKM. CDR3 size: 16 residues. CDR3 in amino acids: CASSPPWTGPPSSQYF. The CDR3, as DNA: TGTGCCAGCAGTCCTCCCTGGACAGGCCCGCCGTCGTCCCAGTACTTC.

This rearrangement joins TRBV5-6 to TRBJ1-5, with 10 nucleotides matching TRBD1. The ends lost 4 bases at V and 4 bases at J; junction bases unmatched: 8. The CDR3 is made up of 16 amino acids. Germline lookup yields CDR1 SGHDT and CDR2 YYEEEE. CDR3 residues: CASSGTGDGRNQPQHF. The CDR3 DNA follows: TGTGCCAGCAGCGGGACAGGGGACGGGAGGAATCAGCCCCAGCATTTT.

This rearrangement joins TRBV7-9 to TRBJ1-2; D remains unclear. Germline V gene data show CDR1 as SEHNR and CDR2 as FQNEAQ (reference sequence). The germline V and J ends were trimmed by 0 bases and 5 bases, with 10 bases remaining between them. This CDR3 spans 14 amino acids. The CDR3 region has the DNA TGTGCCAGCAGCTTAGCGCTGAGGGATTATGGCTACACCTTC. It encodes CASSLALRDYGYTF.

CDR3 sequence reads: CASSPGQLGEKLFF. The CDR3 DNA reads as TGTGCCAGTAGCCCGGGACAGTTGGGTGAAAAACTGTTTTTT. V gene TRBV19 combines with J gene TRBJ1-4, with 7 bases that match TRBD1. CDR3 length: 14 amino acids. Germline-derived CDR1 and CDR2 are LNHDA and SQIVND (reference sequence). V shed 6 bases, J shed 7 bases, and the junction held 8 bases outside the gene matches.

The chain recombines TRBV28 with TRBJ2-3; a possible D gene is TRBD2 (6 bases). This CDR3 is 14 amino acids long. In germline, CDR1 is MDHEN, CDR2 SYDVKM. Trimming took 6 bases from V and 2 from J, leaving 12 bases between them. Here the CDR3 DNA reads TGTGCCAGCAGAACTGGGGGGTTCACAGATACGCAGTATTTT. Encoded protein: CASRTGGFTDTQYF.

The chain employs TRBV4-2 and TRBJ2-7; 9 bases match TRBD1. V was clipped by 0 bases and J by 6 bases; unmatched bases: 3. The CDR3 extends over 14 amino acids. Germline CDR1 reads LGHNA; CDR2 reads YNFKEQ. CDR3 sequence reads: CASSQEQGAGEQYF. The CDR3 DNA sequence: TGTGCCAGCAGCCAAGAACAGGGGGCTGGCGAGCAGTACTTC.

The gene calls are TRBV19 and TRBJ2-3; D unresolved. Germline V gene sequence: CDR1 LNHDA, CDR2 SQIVND (reference sequence). V shed 2 bases and J shed 2 bases, with 11 bases lying between them. The CDR3 runs to 15 residues. The CDR3 loop reads CASSIKSRPTDTQYF. CDR3 sequence (DNA): TGTGCCAGTAGTATAAAAAGCAGGCCCACAGATACGCAGTATTTT.

This clone was seen a single time. The V and J genes are TRBV6-1 and TRBJ1-4; the D gene is possibly TRBD1 (6 bases). V shed 3 bases and J shed 8 bases, with 19 bases lying between them. This CDR3 spans 16 amino acids. CDR1 and CDR2 from the germline V gene are MNHNS and SASEGT. The CDR3 coding sequence is TGTGCCAGCAGTGATGAGACAGGCTCGGCTTGGGAAAAACTGTTTTTT. Translation gives CASSDETGSAWEKLFF.

This clone was observed a handful of times. This chain connects TRBV5-1 to TRBJ1-2; maybe TRBD1 (5 bases). This CDR3 contains 15 residues. Trimming took 1 base from V and 0 from J, leaving 10 bases between them. Per the germline V gene, CDR1 is SGHRS and CDR2 is YFSETQ. The CDR3 DNA sequence: TGCGCCAGCAGCTTGCATACAGGAACTAACTATGGCTACACCTTC. Translating gives CASSLHTGTNYGYTF.

The rearrangement joins TRBV9 to TRBJ2-5; 8 bases align to TRBD1. Germline V gene sequence: CDR1 SGDLS, CDR2 YYNGEE. CDR3 length: 15 residues. V was clipped by 0 bases and J by 5 bases; unmatched bases: 6. CDR3 region: CASSVEAGGSETQYF. CDR3 in DNA: TGTGCCAGCAGCGTAGAGGCAGGGGGCTCGGAGACCCAGTACTTC. Full variable domain (remainder filled in from reference TRBV9 and TRBJ2-5): DSGVTQTPKHLITATGQRVTLRCSPRSGDLSVYWYQQSLDQGLQFLIQYYNGEERAKGNILERFSAQQFPDLHSELNLSSLELGDSALYFCASSVEAGGSETQYFGPGTRLLVL.

The V gene is TRBV9, the J gene TRBJ2-5; 7 bases align to TRBD2. Germline V lookup: CDR1 SGDLS, CDR2 YYNGEE. The V segment lost 0 bases and the J segment 1 base; nucleotides outside the gene matches: 6. The length of the CDR3 is 16 residues. For the CDR3, the DNA is TGTGCCAGCAGCGTAGCTACGGAGCGGGGCCAAGAGACCCAGTACTTC. Amino acids: CASSVATERGQETQYF.

The chain has TRBV28 and TRBJ1-4; 8 bases are shared with TRBD1. Germline CDR1 reads MDHEN; CDR2 reads SYDVKM. Germline trimming cut 5 bases from V and 8 bases from J; bases unmatched to any gene: 7. This CDR3 comprises 14 residues. CDR3 in amino acids: CASSQTGTGEKLFF. CDR3 DNA: TGTGCCAGCAGTCAGACAGGGACAGGCGAAAAACTGTTTTTT.

This clone was detected ten times or more. The gene calls are TRBV9 and TRBJ1-1, with TRBD1 matching 8 bases. Per the germline V gene, CDR1 is SGDLS and CDR2 is YYNGEE. Losses at the gene ends were 3 bases for V and 12 bases for J; bases not matched to a gene: 10. The CDR3 is made up of 13 amino acids. The CDR3 reads CASSASGTGGPFF. The CDR3, as DNA: TGTGCCAGCAGCGCTTCCGGGACAGGTGGGCCTTTCTTT. Complete variable domain (other parts from reference TRBV9 and TRBJ1-1): DSGVTQTPKHLITATGQRVTLRCSPRSGDLSVYWYQQSLDQGLQFLIQYYNGEERAKGNILERFSAQQFPDLHSELNLSSLELGDSALYFCASSASGTGGPFFGQGTRLTVV.

This sequence joins TRBV14 and TRBJ2-7, with 8 bases matching TRBD2. The length of the CDR3 is 14 residues. V lost 4 bases to trimming and J lost 4 bases; unmatched junction nucleotides: 6. Per germline, CDR1 SGHDN and CDR2 FVKESK. CDR3 in DNA: TGTGCCAGCAGCCTCTTCCTAGCGGGTTACGAGCAGTACTTC. Amino acid sequence: CASSLFLAGYEQYF. Using reference TRBV14 and TRBJ2-7 for the parts outside the CDR3, the full variable domain is EAGVTQFPSHSVIEKGQTVTLRCDPISGHDNLYWYRRVMGKEIKFLLHFVKESKQDESGMPNNRFLAERTGGTYSTLKVQPAELEDSGVYFCASSLFLAGYEQYFGPGTRLTVT.

The rearrangement uses TRBV9 and TRBJ2-2, with D possibly matching TRBD2 (6 bases). The V and J ends lost 2 bases and 7 bases respectively, with 15 bases between them. The CDR3 runs 15 residues. The V gene's germline CDR1 is SGDLS and CDR2 YYNGEE. CDR3 DNA: TGTGCCAGCAGCGTCGACCGGGCGACTAGCGGGGAGCTGTTTTTT. It translates to CASSVDRATSGELFF.

The chain is built from TRBV3-1 (or the pseudogene TRBV3-2) and TRBJ1-5; D call uncertain. Trimming removed 1 base from V and 1 base from J, with 5 bases in between. The CDR3 consists of 14 residues. CDR1 and CDR2 from the germline V gene are LGHDT and YNNKEL (reference sequence). Here the CDR3 reads CASSQGGSNQPQHF. Here the CDR3 DNA reads TGTGCCAGCAGCCAAGGAGGAAGCAATCAGCCCCAGCATTTT.

V is TRBV6-1 and J is TRBJ2-6; D gene uncertain. Germline V gene data show CDR1 as MNHNS and CDR2 as SASEGT. This CDR3 comprises 17 residues. With 0 bases removed from V and 0 bases from J, the gap between germline ends came to 9 bases. The chain's CDR3 is CASSEALTYSGANVLTF. In DNA, the CDR3 is TGTGCCAGCAGTGAAGCGCTTACCTACTCTGGGGCCAACGTCCTGACTTTC.

V gene TRBV13 combines with J gene TRBJ1-6; weak D call: TRBD1 (5 bases). This CDR3 region has 16 residues. Germline V gene data show CDR1 as PRHDT and CDR2 as FYEKMQ (reference sequence). V lost 5 bases and J lost 5, with 16 bases in between. The CDR3 sequence is CASSIRLGGDNSPLHF. The CDR3 DNA reads TGTGCCAGCAGCATAAGGCTTGGAGGGGATAATTCACCCCTCCACTTT.

V usage is TRBV10-1 and J usage is TRBJ2-1; no reliable D call. This CDR3 comprises 14 residues. Germline V gene data show CDR1 as WNHNN and CDR2 as SYGVQD (reference sequence). Trimming left V 5 bases short and J 6 bases short, with 14 bases between. CDR3 nucleotide sequence: TGCGCCAGCAGTTTAAGCCCCCAAAGCAATGAGCAGTTCTTC. Its translation is CASSLSPQSNEQFF.

The J gene is TRBJ1-3, the V gene TRBV28; no clear D. The CDR3 is 14 residues long. The germline V gene has CDR1 MDHEN and CDR2 SYDVKM. Trimming shortened V by 6 bases and J by 0 bases, and 9 bases separated the two germline ends. CDR3 protein: CASSAGGSGNTIYF. The CDR3 coding sequence is TGTGCCAGCAGCGCGGGCGGCTCTGGAAACACCATATATTTT.

The gene calls are TRBV6-5 and TRBJ2-7; 8 bases map to TRBD1. After removal of 6 bases from V and 3 bases from J, the junction contained 7 bases not matched to a gene. The CDR3 is 14 amino acids. Germline CDR1 reads MNHEY; CDR2 reads SVGAGI. The CDR3 spells CASSPQGANYEQYF. CDR3 nucleotide sequence: TGTGCCAGCAGCCCCCAGGGGGCAAACTACGAGCAGTACTTC.

The J gene is TRBJ1-3, the V gene TRBV7-2; TRBD1 matches 7 bases. Unmatched junction bases numbered 13, after V lost 5 bases and J lost 3 bases. This CDR3 is 17 amino acids long. CDR1 and CDR2 from the germline V gene are SGHTA and FQGNSA. CDR3 region: CASSDPGRQGVGNTIYF. CDR3 bases: TGTGCCAGCAGCGATCCCGGGCGGCAGGGGGTTGGAAACACCATATATTTT.

The rearrangement joins TRBV28 to TRBJ1-4; no definite D call. Trimming pared 3 bases from V and 10 bases from J, leaving 21 bases between. Germline CDR1 reads MDHEN; CDR2 reads SYDVKM. The CDR3 totals 16 residues. The CDR3 sequence: CASSFRTVASSGKLFF. CDR3 nucleotides: TGTGCCAGCAGTTTTCGTACAGTCGCTTCAAGCGGAAAACTGTTTTTT.